In its sample, the clone carrying this TCR beta chain was seen a few times. The target antigen is unknown. The sample belongs to a study of cytomegalovirus exposure and HLA in healthy donors. General study results and limits: Cytomegalovirus association was listed for about 150 TCR beta chains. There were three CMV-associated chains whose specificity for CMV antigens was confirmed in vitro. Later analysis reportedly placed an Asian-associated ancestry cluster below the approximately 680-donor mean in N-insertions.

V shed 4 bases and J shed 3 bases, with 11 bases lying between them. The V gene's germline CDR1 is SGHDT and CDR2 YYEEEE. There are 14 residues in the CDR3. The PCR made use of 60 Vbeta and 13 Jbeta primers. This table comes from immunoSEQ multiplex PCR, and its TCRdb copy is limited to in-frame clones, with some not included. Here the sample spans more than 85,000 clones, 80% to 90% being singletons. The V and J genes are TRBV5-6 and TRBJ1-5; D is undetermined. The sequenced sample consisted of PBMCs. This TCR was sampled from a woman under 30 in good health and CMV-seronegative. The DNA of the CDR3 is TGTGCCAGCAGCGCCGGACTGGTCAATCAGCCCCAGCATTTT. This sequence encodes CASSAGLVNQPQHF.